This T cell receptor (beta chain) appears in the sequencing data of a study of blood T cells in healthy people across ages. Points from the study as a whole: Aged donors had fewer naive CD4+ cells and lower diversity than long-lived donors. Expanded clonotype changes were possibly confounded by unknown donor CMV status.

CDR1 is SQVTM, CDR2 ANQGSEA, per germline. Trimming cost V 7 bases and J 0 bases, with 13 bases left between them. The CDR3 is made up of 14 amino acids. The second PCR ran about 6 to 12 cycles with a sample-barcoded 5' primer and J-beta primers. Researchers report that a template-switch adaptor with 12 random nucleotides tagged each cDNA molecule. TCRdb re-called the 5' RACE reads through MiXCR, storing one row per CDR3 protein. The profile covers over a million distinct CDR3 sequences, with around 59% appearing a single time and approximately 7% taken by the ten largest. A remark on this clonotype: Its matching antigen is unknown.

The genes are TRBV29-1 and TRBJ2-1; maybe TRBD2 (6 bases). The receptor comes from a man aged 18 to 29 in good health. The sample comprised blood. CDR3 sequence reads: CSGAGRLSYNEQFF. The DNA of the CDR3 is TGCAGCGGAGCGGGCCGCCTCTCCTACAATGAGCAGTTCTTC.